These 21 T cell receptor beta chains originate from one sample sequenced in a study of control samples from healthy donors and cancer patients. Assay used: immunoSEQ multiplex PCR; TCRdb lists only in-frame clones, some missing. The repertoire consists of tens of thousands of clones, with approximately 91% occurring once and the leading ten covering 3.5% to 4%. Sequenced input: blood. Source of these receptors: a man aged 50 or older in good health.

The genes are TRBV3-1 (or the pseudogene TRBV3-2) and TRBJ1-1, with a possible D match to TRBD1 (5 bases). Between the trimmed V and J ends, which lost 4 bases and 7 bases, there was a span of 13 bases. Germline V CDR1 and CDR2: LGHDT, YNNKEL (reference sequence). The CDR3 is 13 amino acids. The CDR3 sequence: CASSPGTNLEAFF. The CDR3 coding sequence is TGTGCCAGCAGCCCCGGGACTAATCTTGAAGCTTTCTTT.

The CDR3 coding sequence is TGTGCCAGCAGCGACGGGACAGGGGGCGCGGGTGAAAAACTGTTTTTT. This gives the protein CASSDGTGGAGEKLFF. V usage is TRBV9 and J usage is TRBJ1-4; TRBD1 matches 12 bases. This CDR3 has 16 residues. Trimming removed 3 bases from V and 7 bases from J; junction bases left unmatched: 7. Looked up from germline, CDR1 is SGDLS and CDR2 is YYNGEE.

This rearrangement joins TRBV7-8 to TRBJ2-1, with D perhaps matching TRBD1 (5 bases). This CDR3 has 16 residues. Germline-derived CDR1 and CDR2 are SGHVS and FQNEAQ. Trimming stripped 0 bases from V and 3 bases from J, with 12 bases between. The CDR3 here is CASSLAGLKGYNEQFF. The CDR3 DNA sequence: TGTGCCAGCAGCTTAGCGGGGCTAAAGGGCTACAATGAGCAGTTCTTC.

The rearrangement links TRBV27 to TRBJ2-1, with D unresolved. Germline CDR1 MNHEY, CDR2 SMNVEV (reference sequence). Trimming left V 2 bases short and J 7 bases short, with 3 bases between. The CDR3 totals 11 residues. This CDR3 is CASSLGNEQFF. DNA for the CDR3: TGTGCCAGCAGTTTAGGTAATGAGCAGTTCTTC.

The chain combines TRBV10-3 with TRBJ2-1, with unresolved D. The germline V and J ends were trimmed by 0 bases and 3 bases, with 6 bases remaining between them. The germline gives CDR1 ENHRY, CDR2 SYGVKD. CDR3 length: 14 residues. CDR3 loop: CAISESNNYNEQFF. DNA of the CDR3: TGTGCCATCAGTGAGTCGAACAACTACAATGAGCAGTTCTTC.

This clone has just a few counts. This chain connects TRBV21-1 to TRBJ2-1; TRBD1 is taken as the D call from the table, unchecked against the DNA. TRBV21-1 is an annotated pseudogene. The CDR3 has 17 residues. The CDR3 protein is CASTLPEGQGSSGEQFF. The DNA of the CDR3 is TGTGCCAGCACCCTCCCTGAGGGACAGGGATCCTCAGGGGAGCAGTTCTTC.

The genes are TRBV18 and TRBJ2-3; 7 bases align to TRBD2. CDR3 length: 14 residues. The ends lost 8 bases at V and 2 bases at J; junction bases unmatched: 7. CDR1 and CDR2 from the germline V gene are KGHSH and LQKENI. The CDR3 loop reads CASAAGEVTDTQYF. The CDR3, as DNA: TGTGCCAGCGCCGCGGGAGAAGTCACAGATACGCAGTATTTT. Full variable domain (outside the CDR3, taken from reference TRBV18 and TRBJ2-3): NAGVMQNPRHLVRRRGQEARLRCSPMKGHSHVYWYRQLPEEGLKFMVYLQKENIIDESGMPKERFSAEFPKEGPSILRIQQVVRGDSAAYFCASAAGEVTDTQYFGPGTRLTVL.

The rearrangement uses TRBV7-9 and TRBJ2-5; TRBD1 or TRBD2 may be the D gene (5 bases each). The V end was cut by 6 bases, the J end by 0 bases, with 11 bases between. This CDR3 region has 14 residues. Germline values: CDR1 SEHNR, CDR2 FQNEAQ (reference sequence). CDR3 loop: CASRGPGHQETQYF. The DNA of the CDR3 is TGTGCCAGCAGGGGACCGGGACACCAAGAGACCCAGTACTTC.

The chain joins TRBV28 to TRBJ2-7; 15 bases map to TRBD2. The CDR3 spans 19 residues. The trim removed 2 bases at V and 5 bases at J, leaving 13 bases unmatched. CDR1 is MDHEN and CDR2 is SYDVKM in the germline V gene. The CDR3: CASSLTPGLAGGKPHEQYF. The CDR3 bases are TGTGCCAGCAGTTTAACCCCGGGACTAGCGGGAGGAAAACCCCACGAGCAGTACTTC.

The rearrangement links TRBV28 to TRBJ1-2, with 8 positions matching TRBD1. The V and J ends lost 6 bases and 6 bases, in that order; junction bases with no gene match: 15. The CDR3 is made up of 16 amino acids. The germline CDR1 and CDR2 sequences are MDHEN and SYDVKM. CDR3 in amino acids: CASRTSGGALHNGYTF. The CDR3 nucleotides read TGTGCCAGCAGAACGTCAGGGGGCGCCCTGCATAATGGCTACACCTTC.

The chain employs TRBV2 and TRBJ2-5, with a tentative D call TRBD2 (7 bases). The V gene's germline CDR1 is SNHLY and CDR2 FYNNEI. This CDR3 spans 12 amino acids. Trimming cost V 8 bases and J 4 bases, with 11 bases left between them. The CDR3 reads CASGEGGETQYF. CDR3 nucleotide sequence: TGTGCCAGCGGGGAGGGGGGAGAGACCCAGTACTTC.

CDR3 protein: CASKVGNEQFF. CDR3 coding DNA: TGTGCCAGCAAGGTCGGCAATGAGCAGTTCTTC. The V gene is TRBV27, the J gene TRBJ2-1; no clear D gene. Germline CDR1 MNHEY, CDR2 SMNVEV (reference sequence). The CDR3 is made up of 11 amino acids. Trimming removed 7 bases at V and 6 bases at J, with 7 bases between.

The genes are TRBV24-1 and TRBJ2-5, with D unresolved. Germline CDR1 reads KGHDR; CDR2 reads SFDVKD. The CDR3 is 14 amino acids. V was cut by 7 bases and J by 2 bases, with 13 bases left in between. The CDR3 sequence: CATSSRLKQETQYF. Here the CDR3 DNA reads TGTGCCACCAGCTCTCGATTAAAACAAGAGACCCAGTACTTC.

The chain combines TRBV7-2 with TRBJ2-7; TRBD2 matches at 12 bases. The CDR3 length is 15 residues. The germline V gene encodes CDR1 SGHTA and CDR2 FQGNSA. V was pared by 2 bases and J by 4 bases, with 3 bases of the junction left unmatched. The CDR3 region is CASSLLTSGSYEQYF. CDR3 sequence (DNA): TGTGCCAGCAGCTTATTGACTAGCGGGAGTTACGAGCAGTACTTC. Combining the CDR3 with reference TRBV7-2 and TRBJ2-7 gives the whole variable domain GAGVSQSPSNKVTEKGKDVELRCDPISGHTALYWYRQSLGQGLEFLIYFQGNSAPDKSGLPSDRFSAERTGGSVSTLTIQRTQQEDSAVYLCASSLLTSGSYEQYFGPGTRLTVT.

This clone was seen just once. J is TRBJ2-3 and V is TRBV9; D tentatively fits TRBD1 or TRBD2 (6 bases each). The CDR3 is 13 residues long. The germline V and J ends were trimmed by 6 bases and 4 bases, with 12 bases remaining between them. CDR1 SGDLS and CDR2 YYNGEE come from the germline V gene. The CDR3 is CASNLGGADTQYF. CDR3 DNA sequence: TGTGCCAGCAACCTCGGGGGCGCAGATACGCAGTATTTT.

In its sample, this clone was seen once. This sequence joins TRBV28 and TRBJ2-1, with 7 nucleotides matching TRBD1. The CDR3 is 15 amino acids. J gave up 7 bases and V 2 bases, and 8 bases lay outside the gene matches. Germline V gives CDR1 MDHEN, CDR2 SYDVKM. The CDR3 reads CASSLLGQQGNEQFF. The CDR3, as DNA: TGTGCCAGCAGTTTACTGGGACAGCAGGGGAATGAGCAGTTCTTC.

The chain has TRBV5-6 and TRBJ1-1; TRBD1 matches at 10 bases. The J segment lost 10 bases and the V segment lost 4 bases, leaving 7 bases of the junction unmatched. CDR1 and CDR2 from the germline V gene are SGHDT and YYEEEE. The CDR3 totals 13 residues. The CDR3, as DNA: TGTGCCAGCAGCCTTGGGACAGGGGAGGGAGCTTTCTTT. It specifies CASSLGTGEGAFF.

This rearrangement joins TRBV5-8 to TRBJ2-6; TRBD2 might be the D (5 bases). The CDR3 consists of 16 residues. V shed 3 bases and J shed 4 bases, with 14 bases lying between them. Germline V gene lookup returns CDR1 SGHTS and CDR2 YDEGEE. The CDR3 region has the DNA TGTGCCAGCAGCTCGGCGATAGCGTGGGGGGCCAACGTCCTGACTTTC. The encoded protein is CASSSAIAWGANVLTF.

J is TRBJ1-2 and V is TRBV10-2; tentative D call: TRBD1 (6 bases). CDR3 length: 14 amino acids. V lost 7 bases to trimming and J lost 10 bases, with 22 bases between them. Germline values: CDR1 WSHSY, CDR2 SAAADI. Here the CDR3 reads CASKRGQAIQVYTF. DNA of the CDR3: TGCGCCAGCAAGCGGGGACAAGCGATTCAGGTCTACACCTTC.

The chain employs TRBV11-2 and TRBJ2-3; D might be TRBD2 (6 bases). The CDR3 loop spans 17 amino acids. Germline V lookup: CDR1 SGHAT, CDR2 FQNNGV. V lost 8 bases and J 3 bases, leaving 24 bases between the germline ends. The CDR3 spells CASDRGGEFGRTDTQYF. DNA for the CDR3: TGTGCCAGCGACCGTGGAGGGGAGTTTGGAAGAACAGATACGCAGTATTTT.

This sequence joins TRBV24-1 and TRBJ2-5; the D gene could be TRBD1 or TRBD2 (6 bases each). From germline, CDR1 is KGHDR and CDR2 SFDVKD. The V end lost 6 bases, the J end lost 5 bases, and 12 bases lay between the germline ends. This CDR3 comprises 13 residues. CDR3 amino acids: CATSRGPGETQYF. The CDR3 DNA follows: TGTGCCACCAGTCGGGGGCCGGGTGAGACCCAGTACTTC.